Listed here are 30 T cell receptor beta chains from one sample, sequenced in a study of cytomegalovirus exposure and HLA in healthy donors. In the PCR, 60 Vbeta and 13 Jbeta primers were used. Only in-frame clones appear in the TCRdb table, and some are missing; sequencing was by immunoSEQ multiplex PCR. The repertoire has approximately 250,000 clones, around 78% of them found once; the top ten carry approximately 0.47%. What was sequenced was PBMCs. The origin of the receptors is a boy aged 5-17 years in good health and CMV-seronegative.

The CDR3 loop is CASSLGASGRETQYF. CDR3 in DNA: TGTGCCAGCAGCCTAGGGGCCAGCGGCCGGGAGACCCAGTACTTC. The chain employs TRBV7-2 and TRBJ2-5, with D perhaps TRBD1 or TRBD2 (5 bases each). Germline loops: CDR1 SGHTA, CDR2 FQGNSA. The germline V and J ends were trimmed by 5 bases and 5 bases, with 18 bases remaining between them. This CDR3 is 15 amino acids long.

The chain couples TRBV2 to TRBJ1-5; TRBD1 aligns across 10 bases. Germline assignment: CDR1 SNHLY and CDR2 FYNNEI. The CDR3 spans 15 residues. V trimming: 6 bases; J trimming: 4 bases; junction bases outside the gene matches: 6. This chain's CDR3 is CASRRDRGRNQPQHF. The CDR3 DNA follows: TGTGCCAGCAGGCGGGACAGGGGACGAAATCAGCCCCAGCATTTT.

The rearrangement links TRBV11-3 to TRBJ2-3, with D possibly matching TRBD2 (5 bases). Germline V gene lookup returns CDR1 SGHNT and CDR2 YENEEA. With 5 bases removed from V and 4 bases from J, the gap between germline ends came to 16 bases. This CDR3 is 15 amino acids long. The CDR3 reads CASSAPGVRADTQYF. The CDR3, as DNA: TGTGCCAGCAGCGCTCCGGGTGTGAGGGCAGATACGCAGTATTTT. The entire variable domain, with the rest obtained from reference TRBV11-3 and TRBJ2-3, is as follows: EAGVVQSPRYKIIEKKQPVAFWCNPISGHNTLYWYLQNLGQGPELLIRYENEEAVDDSQLPKDRFSAERLKGVDSTLKIQPAELGDSAVYLCASSAPGVRADTQYFGPGTRLTVL.

This sequence joins TRBV19 and TRBJ2-7, with 11 bases identical to TRBD1. The CDR3 consists of 13 residues. Trimming removed 9 bases from V and 3 bases from J; junction bases left unmatched: 4. CDR1 and CDR2 from the germline V gene are LNHDA and SQIVND (reference sequence). The CDR3 DNA sequence: TGTGCCAGCCAGGACAGGGGGCTCTACGAGCAGTACTTC. The encoded protein is CASQDRGLYEQYF.

This chain uses TRBV11-2 with TRBJ1-2, with TRBD1 matching 9 bases. The V and J ends lost 0 bases and 8 bases, in that order; junction bases with no gene match: 7. CDR1 SGHAT and CDR2 FQNNGV come from the germline V gene. This CDR3 has 15 residues. CDR3 region: CASSLESGQGWGYTF. The CDR3 coding sequence is TGTGCCAGCAGCTTAGAATCGGGACAGGGCTGGGGCTACACCTTC.

There are a few counts of this clone. The J gene is TRBJ1-3, the V gene TRBV11-3; a weak D match, TRBD1 (6 bases). Germline CDR1 SGHNT, CDR2 YENEEA. Trimming pared 4 bases from V and 3 bases from J, leaving 16 bases between. The CDR3 sequence is 16 residues long. The CDR3 DNA sequence: TGTGCCAGCAGCTCTCCGGGACACAAGGGTGGAAACACCATATATTTT. As protein: CASSSPGHKGGNTIYF.

V gene TRBV16 combines with J gene TRBJ1-2; D gene uncertain. The ends were cut back, 2 bases at V and 7 bases at J, with 8 bases in the middle. Germline V gene lookup returns CDR1 KGHSY and CDR2 FQNENV. The CDR3 consists of 12 residues. DNA of the CDR3: TGTGCCAGCAGCCAACCAGTGTTTGGCTACACCTTC. Amino acid sequence: CASSQPVFGYTF.

The chain has TRBV12-1 and TRBJ1-1; TRBD1, the D gene given by the table, was not confirmed from the DNA. TRBV12-1 is a known pseudogene. The CDR3 runs to 17 residues. The CDR3 protein is CASSFTDGTGKNTEAFF. Here the CDR3 DNA reads TGTGCCAGCAGCTTTACGGACGGGACAGGGAAAAACACTGAAGCTTTCTTT.

The chain has TRBV30 and TRBJ2-5; 8 nucleotides agree with TRBD1. The J segment lost 5 bases and the V segment lost 7 bases, leaving 6 bases of the junction unmatched. From germline, CDR1 is GTSNPN and CDR2 SVGIG (reference sequence). The CDR3 length is 12 residues. For the CDR3, the DNA is TGTGCCTACATGACAGGGGTGGAGACCCAGTACTTC. Protein: CAYMTGVETQYF.

V usage is TRBV6-1 and J usage is TRBJ2-5; 7 bases map to TRBD1. The CDR3 loop spans 15 amino acids. Germline CDR1 reads MNHNS; CDR2 reads SASEGT. V lost 6 bases and J lost 2; bases outside the gene matches: 9. CDR3 coding DNA: TGTGCCAGCAGCACGACAGGGACGGGGCAAGAGACCCAGTACTTC. Translated, it gives CASSTTGTGQETQYF.

The chain uses TRBV7-9 and TRBJ2-5; TRBD2 matches 11 bases. The CDR3 runs to 14 residues. The germline V gene has CDR1 SEHNR and CDR2 FQNEAQ (reference sequence). Losses at the gene ends were 5 bases for V and 5 bases for J; bases not matched to a gene: 4. The CDR3 region has the DNA TGTGCCAGCAGCCCGACTAGCGGGATGGAGACCCAGTACTTC. Amino acids: CASSPTSGMETQYF.

The chain carries TRBV7-9 and TRBJ2-5; D is possibly TRBD1 (6 bases). Germline CDR1 SEHNR, CDR2 FQNEAQ (reference sequence). CDR3 length: 14 amino acids. V was trimmed by 5 bases and J by 3 bases, leaving 13 bases between them. Here the CDR3 DNA reads TGTGCCAGCAGCCTAGGACAGACGAAAGAGACCCAGTACTTC. Translation: CASSLGQTKETQYF.

V and J are TRBV7-8 and TRBJ1-2, with a weak D call TRBD1 (5 bases). Germline lookup yields CDR1 SGHVS and CDR2 FQNEAQ. This CDR3 comprises 11 residues. Trimming pared 6 bases from V and 9 bases from J, leaving 11 bases between. CDR3 in amino acids: CASRSGRRYTF. CDR3 bases: TGTGCCAGCAGATCAGGGCGGCGCTACACCTTC.

This chain joins TRBV5-1 and TRBJ2-3, with 10 positions matching TRBD1. V lost 3 bases and J lost 4; bases outside the gene matches: 8. The CDR3 has 16 residues. Per germline, CDR1 SGHRS and CDR2 YFSETQ. The CDR3: CASSSLRQGAADTQYF. CDR3 bases: TGCGCCAGCAGCTCGCTTCGACAGGGGGCGGCAGATACGCAGTATTTT.

The sample holds a few counts of this clone. The chain carries TRBV9 and TRBJ1-5; 9 bases are a match to TRBD1. There are 15 residues in the CDR3. Germline CDR1 SGDLS, CDR2 YYNGEE. After removal of 4 bases from V and 5 bases from J, the junction contained 7 bases not matched to a gene. CDR3 in amino acids: CASSTGTGSHQPQHF. The CDR3 DNA is TGTGCCAGCAGCACCGGGACAGGGAGCCATCAGCCCCAGCATTTT.

The chain couples TRBV5-1 to TRBJ1-2, with 7 bases fitting TRBD1. The CDR3 has 14 residues. Per germline, CDR1 SGHRS and CDR2 YFSETQ. V trimming: 0 bases; J trimming: 2 bases; junction bases outside the gene matches: 1. CDR3 sequence: CASSLEGQNYGYTF. The CDR3 DNA is TGCGCCAGCAGCTTGGAGGGACAGAACTATGGCTACACCTTC.

The chain joins TRBV6-5 to TRBJ2-1, with D possibly matching TRBD1 (6 bases). The CDR3 totals 13 residues. Germline V CDR1 and CDR2: MNHEY, SVGAGI. Trimming removed 5 bases from V and 5 bases from J, with 10 bases in between. The CDR3 sequence: CASSTRTDNEQFF. In nucleotides, the CDR3 is TGTGCCAGCAGTACCCGGACAGACAATGAGCAGTTCTTC.

This rearrangement joins TRBV30 to TRBJ2-2, with a possible D match to TRBD1 (6 bases). V gave up 0 bases and J gave up 1 base, with 9 bases separating them. The CDR3 totals 15 residues. Germline assignment: CDR1 GTSNPN and CDR2 SVGIG (reference sequence). CDR3 DNA: TGTGCCTGGAGTGTAGGGACATTGAACACCGGGGAGCTGTTTTTT. Translating gives CAWSVGTLNTGELFF.

This sequence joins TRBV29-1 and TRBJ1-3, with 8 bases aligning to TRBD1. Losses at the gene ends were 4 bases for V and 4 bases for J; bases not matched to a gene: 15. The CDR3 sequence is 17 residues long. From germline, CDR1 is SQVTM and CDR2 ANQGSEA. CDR3 sequence (DNA): TGCAGCGTTGTGCAGGGGGCTTCCTTGGGAATCGGAAACACCATATATTTT. Its translation: CSVVQGASLGIGNTIYF.

The chain recombines TRBV5-1 with TRBJ1-2; TRBD1 agrees at 8 bases. CDR1 and CDR2 from the germline V gene are SGHRS and YFSETQ. The CDR3 has 17 residues. Trimming took 4 bases from V and 9 from J; bases not matched to a gene: 20. The CDR3 DNA is TGCGCCAGCAGCCCCCCGGGACAGGAGGGCCTTATCGGTAGCTACACCTTC. As protein: CASSPPGQEGLIGSYTF. Together with reference TRBV5-1 and TRBJ1-2, the CDR3 gives the full variable domain: KAGVTQTPRYLIKTRGQQVTLSCSPISGHRSVSWYQQTPGQGLQFLFEYFSETQRNKGNFPGRFSGRQFSNSRSEMNVSTLELGDSALYLCASSPPGQEGLIGSYTFGSGTRLTVV.

CDR3 region: CASSLGANEKLFF. The CDR3 DNA sequence: TGTGCCAGCAGTTTAGGGGCCAATGAAAAACTGTTTTTT. V is TRBV28 and J is TRBJ1-4; possibly TRBD1 for D (5 bases). This CDR3 spans 13 amino acids. The ends were cut back, 2 bases at V and 5 bases at J, with 6 bases in the middle. Per germline, CDR1 MDHEN and CDR2 SYDVKM.

The genes are TRBV4-1 and TRBJ2-7; 11 nucleotides line up with TRBD2. The trim removed 3 bases at V and 3 bases at J, leaving 1 base unmatched. The germline V gene has CDR1 MGHRA and CDR2 YSYEKL. This CDR3 region has 14 residues. CDR3 region: CASSQGTSGYEQYF. For the CDR3, the DNA is TGCGCCAGCAGCCAGGGGACTAGCGGCTACGAGCAGTACTTC.

This clone appeared once. This chain uses TRBV7-3 with TRBJ2-2; 11 bases align to TRBD1. The CDR3 totals 16 residues. After removal of 5 bases from V and 6 bases from J, the junction contained 8 bases not matched to a gene. Germline V gene sequence: CDR1 SGHTA, CDR2 FQGTGA. CDR3 loop: CASSQPGQGVPGELFF. CDR3 DNA sequence: TGTGCCAGCAGCCAACCGGGACAGGGGGTTCCCGGGGAGCTGTTTTTT.

The J gene is TRBJ1-1, the V gene TRBV30, with a tentative D call TRBD1 (6 bases). Germline loops: CDR1 GTSNPN, CDR2 SVGIG (reference sequence). CDR3 length: 12 residues. V lost 0 bases to trimming and J lost 11 bases, with 13 bases between them. This chain's CDR3 is CAWSVLQGTAFF. CDR3 nucleotide sequence: TGTGCCTGGAGTGTTTTGCAGGGGACGGCTTTCTTT.

The chain recombines TRBV4-1 with TRBJ2-7; 14 nucleotides match TRBD2. The CDR3 is made up of 15 amino acids. After removal of 6 bases from V and 3 bases from J, the junction contained 4 bases not matched to a gene. Germline-derived CDR1 and CDR2 are MGHRA and YSYEKL. The CDR3 sequence: CASSRLAGGSYEQYF. The CDR3 DNA is TGCGCCAGCAGTCGACTAGCGGGGGGGAGCTACGAGCAGTACTTC.

This sequence joins TRBV6-1 and TRBJ1-1; D is unresolved. Germline values: CDR1 MNHNS, CDR2 SASEGT. The CDR3 has 13 residues. Trimming took off 4 bases at V and 4 bases at J, with 10 bases between the two ends. CDR3 nucleotides: TGTGCCAGCAGTGGGCGTAGAGGCACTGAAGCTTTCTTT. Residues: CASSGRRGTEAFF.

The chain combines TRBV7-6 with TRBJ2-7, with TRBD2 matching over 9 bases. Germline CDR1 reads SGHVS; CDR2 reads FNYEAQ. The CDR3 spans 15 residues. Trimming removed 3 bases from V and 3 bases from J; junction bases left unmatched: 6. The CDR3 spells CASSLLAGDLYEQYF. The CDR3 DNA reads as TGTGCCAGCAGCTTGTTAGCGGGGGACCTCTACGAGCAGTACTTC.

The rearrangement links TRBV6-5 to TRBJ2-1, with 8 bases matching TRBD1. Losses at the gene ends were 2 bases for V and 6 bases for J; bases not matched to a gene: 6. The CDR3 totals 15 residues. Germline V gene data show CDR1 as MNHEY and CDR2 as SVGAGI. CDR3 protein: CASSYGTGRANEQFF. The CDR3 coding sequence is TGTGCCAGCAGTTACGGGACAGGTCGAGCCAATGAGCAGTTCTTC.

This rearrangement joins TRBV5-5 to TRBJ1-4, with a weak D call TRBD1 (5 bases). Germline CDR1 and CDR2: SGHKS and YYEKEE (reference sequence). The V end was cut by 4 bases, the J end by 4 bases, with 14 bases between. The CDR3 extends over 15 amino acids. The CDR3 sequence is CASSPLRGLNEKLFF. Written as DNA, the CDR3 is TGTGCCAGCAGCCCTCTTCGGGGACTTAATGAAAAACTGTTTTTT.

V usage is TRBV4-2 and J usage is TRBJ2-7; 9 bases agree with TRBD2. The V and J ends lost 2 bases and 6 bases, in that order; junction bases with no gene match: 8. The CDR3 extends over 15 amino acids. Germline V gene lookup returns CDR1 LGHNA and CDR2 YNFKEQ. The CDR3 DNA reads as TGTGCCAGCAGCCAATGGGAAAGCGGGAGGCTCGAGCAGTACTTC. Its translation is CASSQWESGRLEQYF.